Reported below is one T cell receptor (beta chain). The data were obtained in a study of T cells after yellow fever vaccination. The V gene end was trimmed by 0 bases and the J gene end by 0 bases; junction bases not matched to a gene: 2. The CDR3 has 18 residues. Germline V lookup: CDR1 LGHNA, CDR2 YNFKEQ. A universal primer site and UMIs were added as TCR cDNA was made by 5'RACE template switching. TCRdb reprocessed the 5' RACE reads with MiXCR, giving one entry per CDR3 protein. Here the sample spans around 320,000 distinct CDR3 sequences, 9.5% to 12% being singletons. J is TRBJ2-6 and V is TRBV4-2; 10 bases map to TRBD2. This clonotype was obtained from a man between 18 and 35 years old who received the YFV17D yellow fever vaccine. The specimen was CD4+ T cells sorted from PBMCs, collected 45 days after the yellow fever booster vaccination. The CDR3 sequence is CASSQDLAGASGANVLTF. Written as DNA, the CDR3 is TGTGCCAGCAGCCAAGACCTAGCGGGGGCCTCTGGGGCCAACGTCCTGACTTTC.